The 6 T cell receptor beta chains below were found in one sample sequenced in a study of OX40 agonist ivuxolimab in advanced cancers. Data came from immunoSEQ multiplex PCR; TCRdb stores just in-frame clones and leaves some out. The sample holds under 95,000 clones, roughly 86% seen once. Sequences were derived from CD4+ or CD8+ T cells sorted from blood, sampled in a trial of the OX40 agonist ivuxolimab. The receptors stem from an adult with an advanced solid tumor such as melanoma, head and neck, liver or kidney cancer.

This clone was counted once. V and J are TRBV30 and TRBJ1-5; no reliable D call. Germline CDR1 GTSNPN, CDR2 SVGIG (reference sequence). V was pared by 2 bases and J by 5 bases, with 13 bases between. The CDR3 runs to 14 residues. The CDR3 sequence is CAWSSGYSDQPQHF. The DNA for the CDR3 is TGTGCCTGGAGTTCCGGCTATTCCGATCAGCCCCAGCATTTT.

The chain couples TRBV5-5 to TRBJ2-1; 12 nucleotides line up with TRBD2. The CDR3 consists of 16 residues. The germline V gene encodes CDR1 SGHKS and CDR2 YYEKEE (reference sequence). With 4 bases clipped from V and 1 base from J, the junction kept 3 bases outside the gene matches. The CDR3 region is CASSQLAGGSYNEQFF. The CDR3 region has the DNA TGTGCCAGCAGCCAACTAGCGGGAGGATCCTACAATGAGCAGTTCTTC.

The rearrangement links TRBV19 to TRBJ2-3, with unresolved D. Trimming left V 6 bases short and J 2 bases short, with 12 bases between. This CDR3 has 14 amino acids. Looked up from germline, CDR1 is LNHDA and CDR2 is SQIVND (reference sequence). CDR3 sequence (DNA): TGTGCCAGTAGCTCGGACGGTTCCACAGATACGCAGTATTTT. Translation: CASSSDGSTDTQYF. The full variable domain, in which reference TRBV19 and TRBJ2-3 provide the parts outside the CDR3, is DGGITQSPKYLFRKEGQNVTLSCEQNLNHDAMYWYRQDPGQGLRLIYYSQIVNDFQKGDIAEGYSVSREKKESFPLTVTSAQKNPTAFYLCASSSDGSTDTQYFGPGTRLTVL.

The rearrangement uses TRBV4-2 and TRBJ2-1; D gene uncertain. V was clipped by 0 bases and J by 7 bases, with 7 bases between them. Germline CDR1 is LGHNA and CDR2 is YNFKEQ. This CDR3 comprises 13 residues. CDR3 coding DNA: TGTGCCAGCAGCCAAGATACGTGGAATGAGCAGTTCTTC. It encodes CASSQDTWNEQFF.

The chain employs TRBV7-3 and TRBJ2-2; TRBD2 matches at 8 bases. Germline assignment: CDR1 SGHTA and CDR2 FQGTGA. Trimming cost V 5 bases and J 3 bases; bases outside gene matches: 11. This CDR3 spans 17 amino acids. CDR3 DNA: TGTGCCAGCAGCCCCACCTTACGGGAGGGTTACACCGGGGAGCTGTTTTTT. Translating gives CASSPTLREGYTGELFF.

The chain recombines TRBV14 with TRBJ2-7, with 11 bases aligning to TRBD1. CDR1 and CDR2 (germline): SGHDN, FVKESK. With 4 bases clipped from V and 0 bases from J, the junction kept 2 bases outside the gene matches. The CDR3 spans 15 residues. The CDR3 nucleotides are TGTGCCAGCAGCCTCGGGACAGGGGGCTCCTACGAGCAGTACTTC. As protein: CASSLGTGGSYEQYF. The entire variable domain, with the rest obtained from reference TRBV14 and TRBJ2-7, is as follows: EAGVTQFPSHSVIEKGQTVTLRCDPISGHDNLYWYRRVMGKEIKFLLHFVKESKQDESGMPNNRFLAERTGGTYSTLKVQPAELEDSGVYFCASSLGTGGSYEQYFGPGTRLTVT.